This TCR beta chain was documented in a study of T-cell reconstitution after alpha-beta-depleted transplantation in children. The study, taken as a whole, reports: Reportedly, alpha-beta T cells present about two months post-transplant originated from several hundred expanded clones of graft origin. It was surviving recipient T cells and thymic progenitors that gave some patients high TCRbeta diversity at day 60.

This clonotype was seen a few times. Its cognate antigen is unknown. Unique molecular identifiers were built into the TCRbeta library. TCRdb itself ran the PCR reads through MiXCR, one entry per CDR3 protein. The table records around 210,000 distinct CDR3 sequences, about 7% of them present only once. Sequencing used PBMCs, obtained before TCRalphabeta/CD19-depleted stem cell transplant. The receptor was derived from a boy between 2 and 15 years old with acute lymphoblastic leukemia, due to receive a stem cell transplant.

CDR3 protein: CASSSDRGNEQFF. The CDR3 nucleotides read TGTGCCAGCAGCTCGGACAGGGGCAATGAGCAGTTCTTC. The chain couples TRBV7-8 to TRBJ2-1; the match to TRBD1 covers 9 bases. This CDR3 region has 13 residues. V was clipped by 4 bases and J by 6 bases; unmatched bases: 1. Germline V gives CDR1 SGHVS, CDR2 FQNEAQ.